This T cell receptor (beta chain) was sequenced for a study of long-term antiretroviral therapy in people with HIV. Findings of the study overall: Repertoire dominance by clones expanded before ART was seen at all time points. The study collected no data on ART adherence, viral resistance or therapy changes. Transplant-donor-level diversity was not reached after ART, though diversity increased.

In regard to this clone: Its antigen is still unknown. At one end, the junction sequence differs from germline, possibly due to a read error.

Runs used v3.0 of the immunoSEQ assay and were done at survey level. In sequencing, roughly 35,000-55,000 T-cell genomes per sample were targeted. The repertoire was sequenced with immunoSEQ multiplex PCR; TCRdb's copy has only in-frame clones and lacks some. The sample contains 38,000 or so clones, approximately 94% of which appear only once. Germline V gene sequence: CDR1 MNHEY, CDR2 SMNVEV (reference sequence). The CDR3 is made up of 11 amino acids. The chain employs TRBV27 and TRBJ2-1; 10 bases are shared with TRBD1. This sample comprised unsorted PBMCs, obtained roughly 9.4 years after starting antiretroviral therapy. This clonotype originated in a man younger than 45 with HIV. The CDR3 coding sequence is TGTGCCAGCACCAAGGGACAGGGGTGGCTCTTC. This gives the protein CASTKGQGWLF.